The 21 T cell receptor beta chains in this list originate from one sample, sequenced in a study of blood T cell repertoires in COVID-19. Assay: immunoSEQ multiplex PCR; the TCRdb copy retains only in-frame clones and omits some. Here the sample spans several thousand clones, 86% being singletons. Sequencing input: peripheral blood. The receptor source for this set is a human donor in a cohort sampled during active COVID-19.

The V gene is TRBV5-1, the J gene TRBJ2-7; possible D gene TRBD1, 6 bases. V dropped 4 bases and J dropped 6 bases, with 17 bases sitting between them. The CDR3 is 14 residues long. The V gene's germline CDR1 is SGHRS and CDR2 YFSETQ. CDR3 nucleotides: TGCGCCAGCAGCCCGGGACACCAAGCCAGCGAGCAGTACTTC. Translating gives CASSPGHQASEQYF.

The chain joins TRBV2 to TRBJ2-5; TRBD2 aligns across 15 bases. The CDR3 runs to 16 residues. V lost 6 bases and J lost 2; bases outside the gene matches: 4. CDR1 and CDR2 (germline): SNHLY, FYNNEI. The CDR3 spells CASSLGTSGGQETQYF. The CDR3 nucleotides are TGTGCCAGCAGCCTCGGGACTAGCGGGGGGCAAGAGACCCAGTACTTC.

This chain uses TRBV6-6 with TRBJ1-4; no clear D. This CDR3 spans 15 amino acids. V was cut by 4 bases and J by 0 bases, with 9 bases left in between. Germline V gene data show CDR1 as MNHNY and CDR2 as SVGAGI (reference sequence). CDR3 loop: CASSSTGATNEKLFF. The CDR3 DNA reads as TGTGCCAGCAGTTCGACTGGTGCAACTAATGAAAAACTGTTTTTT.

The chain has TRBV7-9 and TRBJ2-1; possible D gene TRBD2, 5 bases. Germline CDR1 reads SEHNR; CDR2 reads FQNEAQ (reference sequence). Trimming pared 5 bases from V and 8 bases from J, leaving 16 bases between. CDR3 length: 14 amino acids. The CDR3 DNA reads TGTGCCAGCAGCCGGGGATCGTTCCCCCATGAGCAGTTCTTC. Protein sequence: CASSRGSFPHEQFF.

In nucleotides, the CDR3 is TGTGCCAGCAGTCCCACGTTGACAGAAGCTTTCTTT. It specifies CASSPTLTEAFF. The chain combines TRBV6-6 with TRBJ1-1; D remains ambiguous. V gave up 5 bases and J gave up 8 bases, with 12 bases separating them. The CDR3 length is 12 residues. Germline CDR1 is MNHNY and CDR2 is SVGAGI (reference sequence).

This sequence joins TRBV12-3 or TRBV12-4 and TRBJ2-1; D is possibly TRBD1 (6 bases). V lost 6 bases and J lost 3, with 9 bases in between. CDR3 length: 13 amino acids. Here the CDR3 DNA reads TGTGCCAGCAGCCCACAGGGCTACAATGAGCAGTTCTTC. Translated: CASSPQGYNEQFF.

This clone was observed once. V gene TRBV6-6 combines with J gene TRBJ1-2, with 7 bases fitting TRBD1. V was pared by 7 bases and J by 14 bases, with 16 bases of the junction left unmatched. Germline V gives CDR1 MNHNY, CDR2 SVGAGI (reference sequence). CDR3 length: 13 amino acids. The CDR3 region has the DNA TGTGCCAGCACTATAGGACAGGCCCTCGTAGAGACCTTC. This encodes CASTIGQALVETF.

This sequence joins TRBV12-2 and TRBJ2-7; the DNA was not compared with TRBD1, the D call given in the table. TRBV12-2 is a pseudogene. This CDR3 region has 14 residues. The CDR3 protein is CATPYGDITYEQYF. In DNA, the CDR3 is TGTGCAACTCCCTATGGGGACATAACCTACGAGCAGTACTTC.

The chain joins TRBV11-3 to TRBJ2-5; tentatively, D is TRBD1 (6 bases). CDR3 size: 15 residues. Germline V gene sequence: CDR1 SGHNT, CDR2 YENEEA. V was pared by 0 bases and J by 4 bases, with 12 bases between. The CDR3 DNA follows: TGTGCCAGCAGCTTAGAGGGGGCGAAGGGAGAGACCCAGTACTTC. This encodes CASSLEGAKGETQYF.

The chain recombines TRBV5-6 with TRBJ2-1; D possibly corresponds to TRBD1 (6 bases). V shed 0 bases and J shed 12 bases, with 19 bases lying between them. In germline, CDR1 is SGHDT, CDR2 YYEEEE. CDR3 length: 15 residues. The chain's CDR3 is CASSLGSLGARGQFF. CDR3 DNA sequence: TGTGCCAGCAGCTTGGGGTCGTTGGGGGCCAGGGGGCAGTTCTTC.

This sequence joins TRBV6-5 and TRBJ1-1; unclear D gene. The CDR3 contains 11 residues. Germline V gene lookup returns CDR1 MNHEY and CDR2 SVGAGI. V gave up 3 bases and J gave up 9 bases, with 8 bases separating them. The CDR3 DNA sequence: TGTGCCAGCAGTTATATCCCCCAAGCTTTCTTT. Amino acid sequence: CASSYIPQAFF.

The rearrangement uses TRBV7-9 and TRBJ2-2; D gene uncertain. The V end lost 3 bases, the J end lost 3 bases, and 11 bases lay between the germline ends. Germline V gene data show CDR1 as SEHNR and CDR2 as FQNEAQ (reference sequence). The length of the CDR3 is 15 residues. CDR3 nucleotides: TGTGCCAGCAGCTTCCAGTCCTTTTACACCGGGGAGCTGTTTTTT. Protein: CASSFQSFYTGELFF.

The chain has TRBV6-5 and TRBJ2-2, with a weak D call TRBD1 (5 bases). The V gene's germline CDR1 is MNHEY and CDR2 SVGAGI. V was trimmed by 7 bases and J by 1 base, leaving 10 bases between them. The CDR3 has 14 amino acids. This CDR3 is CASKIQGNTGELFF. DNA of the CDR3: TGTGCCAGCAAGATCCAGGGGAACACCGGGGAGCTGTTTTTT.

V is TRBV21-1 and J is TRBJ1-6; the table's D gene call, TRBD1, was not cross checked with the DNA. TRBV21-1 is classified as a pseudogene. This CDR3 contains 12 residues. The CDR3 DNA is TGTGCCAGCGACAGCCATAATTCACCCCTCCACTTT. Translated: CASDSHNSPLHF.

This chain's CDR3 is CASSEAGTGSPYNEQFF. For the CDR3, the DNA is TGTGCCAGCAGTGAAGCGGGCACTGGTTCTCCCTACAATGAGCAGTTCTTC. J is TRBJ2-1 and V is TRBV6-1, with D hard to call. Germline V lookup: CDR1 MNHNS, CDR2 SASEGT. The length of the CDR3 is 17 residues. V gave up 0 bases and J gave up 2 bases, with 14 bases separating them.

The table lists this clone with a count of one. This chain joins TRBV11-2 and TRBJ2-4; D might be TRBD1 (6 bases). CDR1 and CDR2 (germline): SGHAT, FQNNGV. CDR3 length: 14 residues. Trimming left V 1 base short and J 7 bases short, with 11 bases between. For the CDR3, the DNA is TGTGCCAGCAGCTTAGTCAGGGGACGGAACATTCAGTACTTC. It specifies CASSLVRGRNIQYF.

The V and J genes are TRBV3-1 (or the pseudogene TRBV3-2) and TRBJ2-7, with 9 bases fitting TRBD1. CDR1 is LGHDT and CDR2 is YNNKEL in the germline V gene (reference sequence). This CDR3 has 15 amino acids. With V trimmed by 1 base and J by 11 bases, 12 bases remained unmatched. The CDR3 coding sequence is TGTGCCAGCAGCCAAGCCCCGGGACAGGGTGGTACGGAGTACTTC. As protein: CASSQAPGQGGTEYF.

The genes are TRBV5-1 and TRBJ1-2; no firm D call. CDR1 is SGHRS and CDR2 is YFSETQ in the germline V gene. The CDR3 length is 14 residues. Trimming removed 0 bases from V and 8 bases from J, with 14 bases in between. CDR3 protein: CASSLVPRSEGYTF. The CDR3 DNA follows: TGCGCCAGCAGCTTGGTTCCCCGCTCGGAGGGCTACACCTTC.

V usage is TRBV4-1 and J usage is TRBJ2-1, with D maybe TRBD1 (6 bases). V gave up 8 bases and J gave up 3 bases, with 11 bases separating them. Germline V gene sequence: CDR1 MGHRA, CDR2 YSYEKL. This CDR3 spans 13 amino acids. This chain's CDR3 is CASRQENYNEQFF. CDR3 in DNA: TGCGCCAGCCGACAGGAGAACTACAATGAGCAGTTCTTC.

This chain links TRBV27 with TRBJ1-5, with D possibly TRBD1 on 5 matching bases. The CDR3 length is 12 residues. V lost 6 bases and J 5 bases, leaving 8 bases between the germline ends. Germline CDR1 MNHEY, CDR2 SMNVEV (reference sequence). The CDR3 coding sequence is TGTGCCAGCAGCGCAGGGTATCAGCCCCAGCATTTT. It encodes CASSAGYQPQHF.

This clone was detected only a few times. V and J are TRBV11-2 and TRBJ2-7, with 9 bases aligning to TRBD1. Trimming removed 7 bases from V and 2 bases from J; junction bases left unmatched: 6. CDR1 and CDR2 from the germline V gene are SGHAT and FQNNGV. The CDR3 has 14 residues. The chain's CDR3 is CASTGQGSPYEQYF. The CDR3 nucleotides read TGTGCCAGCACCGGACAGGGGTCCCCCTACGAGCAGTACTTC.